Below are 3 T cell receptor beta chains sequenced from a single sample in a study of blood T cell repertoires in COVID-19. Assay: immunoSEQ multiplex PCR; the TCRdb copy retains only in-frame clones and omits some. The data contain about 180,000 clones, about four fifths of them singletons. Material for sequencing was peripheral blood. These receptors were obtained from a woman in her sixties or seventies with COVID-19, enrolled during active disease.

The CDR3, as DNA: TGTGCCAGTAGTATGGGACAGGGAACCTCTGGAAACACCATATATTTT. It specifies CASSMGQGTSGNTIYF. The chain recombines TRBV19 with TRBJ1-3, with TRBD1 matching over 9 bases. J lost 0 bases, V lost 3 bases, and 3 bases had no gene match. The CDR3 covers 16 residues. CDR1 LNHDA and CDR2 SQIVND come from the germline V gene (reference sequence).

The chain carries TRBV9 and TRBJ2-2; TRBD2 matches at 8 bases. CDR3 length: 16 amino acids. CDR1 and CDR2 from the germline V gene are SGDLS and YYNGEE. The V and J ends lost 2 bases and 0 bases, in that order; junction bases with no gene match: 3. The CDR3 sequence: CASSVSGISNTGELFF. DNA for the CDR3: TGTGCCAGCAGCGTTAGCGGGATCTCGAACACCGGGGAGCTGTTTTTT.

Only a few counts were recorded for this clone. This chain links TRBV3-1 (or the pseudogene TRBV3-2) with TRBJ1-1; D is possibly TRBD1 (5 bases). The CDR3 runs 12 residues. With 6 bases removed from V and 6 bases from J, the gap between germline ends came to 11 bases. Germline-derived CDR1 and CDR2 are LGHDT and YNNKEL (reference sequence). CDR3 sequence: CASRNWDSEAFF. The CDR3, as DNA: TGTGCCAGCAGAAACTGGGACTCTGAAGCTTTCTTT.